This TCR beta chain was captured by sequencing in a study of blood T cells in healthy people across ages. Using a J-beta primer mix together with a sample-barcoded 5' primer, a second PCR was run for roughly 6 to 11 cycles. TCRdb ran MiXCR on the 5' RACE reads and lists one entry per CDR3 protein. The data show around 1,800,000 distinct CDR3 sequences, about two fifths seen once. This CDR3 is built from 15 residues. Trimming removed 6 bases at V and 0 bases at J, with 13 bases between. A few counts support this clonotype. V is TRBV12-3 or TRBV12-4 and J is TRBJ2-3; maybe TRBD2 (5 bases). The sample consisted of blood. The receptor was derived from a human donor in good health. Here the CDR3 DNA reads TGTGCCAGCAGCCGTGGCGACTATAGCACAGATACGCAGTATTTT. It translates to CASSRGDYSTDTQYF.